This entry is about one T cell receptor (beta chain). This sample stems from a study of blood T cell repertoires in COVID-19. Overall study context: Italy, Spain and the United States were the sources of the convalescent and acute COVID-19 samples. The analysed material was cDNA or gDNA that came from T cells, B-cell-depleted T cells, or PBMCs.

Authors' data handling: Amplifying reference gene primers gave estimates of nucleated cell counts. Method: immunoSEQ multiplex PCR; TCRdb's copy keeps in-frame clones and lacks some. V and J calls and clone size are those listed in that table; D and trimming were worked out from the DNA. Here the sample spans about 230,000 clones, approximately 82% being singletons. Germline V gives CDR1 SGHDN, CDR2 FVKESK. This CDR3 has 15 residues. Trimming shortened V by 5 bases and J by 1 base, and 14 bases separated the two germline ends. The sequencing input was peripheral blood. The chain has TRBV14 and TRBJ1-1; D perhaps matches TRBD1 (6 bases). This TCR came from an older woman with active or convalescent COVID-19. The DNA of the CDR3 is TGTGCCAGCAGCTCCCTGGACAGCCGGAACACTGAAGCTTTCTTT. It specifies CASSSLDSRNTEAFF.